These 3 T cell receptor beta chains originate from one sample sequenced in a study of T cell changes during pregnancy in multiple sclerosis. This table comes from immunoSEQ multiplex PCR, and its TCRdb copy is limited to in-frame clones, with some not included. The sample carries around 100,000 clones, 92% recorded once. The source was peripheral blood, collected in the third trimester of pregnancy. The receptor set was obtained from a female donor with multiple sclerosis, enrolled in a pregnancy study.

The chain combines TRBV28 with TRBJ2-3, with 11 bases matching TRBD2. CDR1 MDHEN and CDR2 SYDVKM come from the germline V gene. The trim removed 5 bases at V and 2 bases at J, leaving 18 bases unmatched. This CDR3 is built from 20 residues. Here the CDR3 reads CASSPNWGGSLAGDTDTQYF. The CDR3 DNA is TGTGCCAGCAGTCCCAATTGGGGGGGGTCACTAGCGGGAGACACAGATACGCAGTATTTT.

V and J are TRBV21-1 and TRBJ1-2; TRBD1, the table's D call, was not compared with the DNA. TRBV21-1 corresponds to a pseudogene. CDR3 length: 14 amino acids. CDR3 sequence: CARPGTPANYGYTF. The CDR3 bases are TGTGCCCGCCCTGGGACACCCGCTAACTATGGCTACACCTTC.

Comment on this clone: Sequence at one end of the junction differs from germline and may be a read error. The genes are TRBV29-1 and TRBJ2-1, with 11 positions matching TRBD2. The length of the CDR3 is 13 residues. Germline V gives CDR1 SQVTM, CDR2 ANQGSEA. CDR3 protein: CSAEPLAGAEQFF. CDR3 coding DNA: TGCAGCGCTGAACCACTAGCGGGAGCTGAGCAGTTCTTC.